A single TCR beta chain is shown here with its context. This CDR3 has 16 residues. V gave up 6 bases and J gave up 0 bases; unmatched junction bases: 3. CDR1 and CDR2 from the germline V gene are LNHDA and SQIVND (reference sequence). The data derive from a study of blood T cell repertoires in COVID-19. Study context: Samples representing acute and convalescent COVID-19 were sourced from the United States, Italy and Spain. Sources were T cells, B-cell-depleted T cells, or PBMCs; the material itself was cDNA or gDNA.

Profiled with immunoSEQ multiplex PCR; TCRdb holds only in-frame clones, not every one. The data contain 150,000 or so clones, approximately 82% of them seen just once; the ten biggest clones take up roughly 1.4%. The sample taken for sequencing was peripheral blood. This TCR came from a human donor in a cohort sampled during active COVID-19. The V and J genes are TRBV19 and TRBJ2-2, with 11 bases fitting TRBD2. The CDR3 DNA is TGTGCCAGTAGACAACTAGCGGGAGCGAACACCGGGGAGCTGTTTTTT. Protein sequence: CASRQLAGANTGELFF.